Detailed here is one T cell receptor (beta chain). This sample is drawn from a study of blood T cell repertoires in COVID-19. Study background: COVID-19 samples collected from the United States, Italy and Spain covered acute and convalescent phases.

Produced via immunoSEQ multiplex PCR; TCRdb's table is partial and in-frame only. In the table there are around 81,000 clones, approximately 80% of which are singletons. Trimming left V 5 bases short and J 0 bases short, with 19 bases between. The CDR3 runs to 17 residues. The V gene's germline CDR1 is SGHVS and CDR2 FQNEAQ. The gene calls are TRBV7-8 and TRBJ1-1, with a weak D call TRBD1 (6 bases). The sample taken for sequencing was peripheral blood. This sequence originates from a human donor in a cohort sampled during active COVID-19. This chain's CDR3 is CASSLTPPQGMNTEAFF. CDR3 nucleotide sequence: TGTGCCAGCAGCCTCACCCCCCCTCAGGGGATGAACACTGAAGCTTTCTTT. The variable domain in full, completed from reference TRBV7-8 and TRBJ1-1, reads GAGVSQSPRYKVAKRGQDVALRCDPISGHVSLFWYQQALGQGPEFLTYFQNEAQLDKSGLPSDRFFAERPEGSVSTLKIQRTQQEDSAVYLCASSLTPPQGMNTEAFFGQGTRLTVV.